This TCR beta chain was obtained from a study of T cells after yellow fever vaccination. General study results and limits: The study re-detected most primary-vaccination clones after the booster (roughly 95% CD4, roughly 90% CD8). Secondary responses were weaker yet peaked faster, day 5 versus 15. Sorted repertoires could include abundant contaminating clonotypes from bulk cells.

V lost 3 bases, J lost 2 bases, and 14 bases lay in between. The CDR3 covers 15 residues. Germline V gene lookup returns CDR1 DFQATT and CDR2 SNEGSKA (reference sequence). MiXCR, applied by TCRdb to the 5' RACE reads, yields one record per CDR3 protein. The table records around 29,000 distinct CDR3 sequences, about 6% of them present only once. In its sample, this clonotype was seen many times. The source material was PBMCs, either bulk or a sorted T-cell subset (CD4+, CD8+, memory, or dextramer-sorted; not recorded which), sampled on the day of the yellow fever booster vaccination. This sequence joins TRBV20-1 and TRBJ2-4, with D perhaps TRBD2 (6 bases). The clonotype originates from a young man who received the YFV17D yellow fever vaccine. In DNA form, the CDR3 reads TGCAGTGCTAGTCCAGCGGAGGGGACCAAAAACATTCAGTACTTC. Translated: CSASPAEGTKNIQYF.